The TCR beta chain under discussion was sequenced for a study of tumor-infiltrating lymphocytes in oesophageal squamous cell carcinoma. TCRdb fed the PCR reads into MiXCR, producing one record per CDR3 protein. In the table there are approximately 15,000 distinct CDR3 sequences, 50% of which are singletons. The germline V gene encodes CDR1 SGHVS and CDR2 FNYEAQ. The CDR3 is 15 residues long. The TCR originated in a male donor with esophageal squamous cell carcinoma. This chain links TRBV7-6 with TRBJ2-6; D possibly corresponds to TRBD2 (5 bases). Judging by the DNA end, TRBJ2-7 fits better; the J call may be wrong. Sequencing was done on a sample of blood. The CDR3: CASSPEGSYSYEQYF. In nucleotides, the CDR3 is TGTGCCAGCAGCCCTGAGGGCAGTTACTCCTACGAGCAGTACTTC.